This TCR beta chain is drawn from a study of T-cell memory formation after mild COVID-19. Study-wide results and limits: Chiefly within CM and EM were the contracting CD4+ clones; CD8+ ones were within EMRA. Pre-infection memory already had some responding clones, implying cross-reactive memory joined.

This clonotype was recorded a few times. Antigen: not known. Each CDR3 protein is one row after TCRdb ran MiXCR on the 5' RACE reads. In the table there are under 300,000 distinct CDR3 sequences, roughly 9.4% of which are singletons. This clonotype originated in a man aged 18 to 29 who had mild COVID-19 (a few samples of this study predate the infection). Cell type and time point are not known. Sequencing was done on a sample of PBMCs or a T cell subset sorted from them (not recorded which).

Written as DNA, the CDR3 is TGTGCCAGCAGTATCCACGGGGGACTGCAAGGAAACACCATATATTTT. It specifies CASSIHGGLQGNTIYF. The chain links TRBV12-3 or TRBV12-4 to TRBJ1-3; D perhaps matches TRBD1 (5 bases). V was pared by 5 bases and J by 4 bases, with 18 bases between. The CDR3 is 16 amino acids.